These 19 T cell receptor beta chains share one sample of origin, sequenced in a study of cytomegalovirus exposure and HLA in healthy donors. The primer mix had 60 Vbeta and 13 Jbeta primers. Data came from immunoSEQ multiplex PCR; TCRdb stores just in-frame clones and leaves some out. The sample lists roughly 170,000 clones; around 84% were seen once. The sequenced sample consisted of PBMCs. The origin of the receptors is a girl between 2 and 10 years old in good health and CMV-seropositive.

In this sample, this clone turned up once. The chain combines TRBV10-3 with TRBJ1-5; TRBD1 might be the D (6 bases). In germline, CDR1 is ENHRY, CDR2 SYGVKD. V was trimmed by 0 bases and J by 5 bases, leaving 11 bases between them. The length of the CDR3 is 15 residues. CDR3 coding DNA: TGTGCCATCAGTGAGTCTCCCAGGGGAGATCAGCCCCAGCATTTT. It encodes CAISESPRGDQPQHF.

The rearrangement uses TRBV4-1 and TRBJ1-2; D possibly corresponds to TRBD1 (5 bases). The CDR3 covers 13 residues. Per germline, CDR1 MGHRA and CDR2 YSYEKL. V lost 0 bases to trimming and J lost 8 bases, with 10 bases between them. The CDR3 is CASSQEAGRGYTF. CDR3 bases: TGCGCCAGCAGCCAAGAGGCAGGGCGCGGCTACACCTTC.

The genes are TRBV6-5 and TRBJ2-7; D is uncertain. Germline V lookup: CDR1 MNHEY, CDR2 SVGAGI. Deletions cut 5 bases from V and 1 base from J, with 6 bases between. There are 12 residues in the CDR3. The CDR3 coding sequence is TGTGCCAGCAGTCCCCGTTCCTACGAGCAGTACTTC. Protein: CASSPRSYEQYF.

This chain uses TRBV7-2 with TRBJ1-2; D is unresolved. The CDR3 sequence is 15 residues long. V lost 2 bases and J 2 bases, leaving 12 bases between the germline ends. Germline V CDR1 and CDR2: SGHTA, FQGNSA. The CDR3 nucleotides read TGTGCCAGCAGCTTAAGTCTAAGTGAGAACTATGGCTACACCTTC. Residues: CASSLSLSENYGYTF.

A note on this clone: Germline and junction disagree at one end, which may indicate a read error. CDR3 in amino acids: CAWGPANAEAFF. DNA for the CDR3: TGTGCCTGGGGCCCAGCGAACGCTGAAGCTTTCTTT. The chain is built from TRBV30 and TRBJ1-1; D is ambiguous. The germline gives CDR1 GTSNPN, CDR2 SVGIG (reference sequence). The CDR3 has 12 residues.

In DNA form, the CDR3 reads TGTGCCAGAAGCTTGAAAACTAGCGGGGCCTACGAGCAGTACTTC. Its protein is CARSLKTSGAYEQYF. V is TRBV5-3 and J is TRBJ2-7; TRBD2 agrees at 10 bases. TRBV5-3 is recorded as an ORF, its role being uncertain. V dropped 1 base and J dropped 2; count of bases not matched to a gene: 3. CDR3 length: 15 residues.

CDR3 sequence: CASSLDQGSDEKLFF. The CDR3, as DNA: TGTGCCAGCAGCTTAGACCAGGGGAGTGATGAAAAACTGTTTTTT. The chain uses TRBV11-2 and TRBJ1-4, with D possibly TRBD1 on 6 matching bases. CDR1 and CDR2 (germline): SGHAT, FQNNGV. The CDR3 spans 15 residues. V dropped 0 bases and J dropped 6 bases, with 11 bases sitting between them.

This clone appeared once. The chain recombines TRBV28 with TRBJ1-4; 8 bases match TRBD1. The CDR3 sequence is 17 residues long. CDR1 MDHEN and CDR2 SYDVKM come from the germline V gene. J was trimmed by 8 bases and V by 6 bases; bases with no gene match: 17. CDR3 sequence (DNA): TGTGCCAGCAGACCTGGACAGGGAAGGCCCTTTGGCGAAAAACTGTTTTTT. Translated, it gives CASRPGQGRPFGEKLFF.

The genes are TRBV30 and TRBJ1-6; tentative D call: TRBD1 (5 bases). The ends were cut back, 0 bases at V and 8 bases at J, with 20 bases in the middle. In germline, CDR1 is GTSNPN, CDR2 SVGIG (reference sequence). The CDR3 consists of 17 residues. Here the CDR3 DNA reads TGTGCCTGGAGTGTGCGGGACCCTGTCAGAATCGATTCACCCCTCCACTTT. Protein product: CAWSVRDPVRIDSPLHF.

This clone is a singleton in its sample. J is TRBJ2-3 and V is TRBV6-4; D possibly corresponds to TRBD2 (7 bases). Germline V gene lookup returns CDR1 MRHNA and CDR2 SNTAGT. The CDR3 is made up of 14 amino acids. V lost 6 bases, J lost 5 bases, and 15 bases lay in between. For the CDR3, the DNA is TGTGCCAGCAGCCTCGGACTAGGGGGAGATACGCAGTATTTT. Translating gives CASSLGLGGDTQYF.

V is TRBV28 and J is TRBJ1-2; 7 bases fit TRBD1. The CDR3 loop spans 13 amino acids. The germline gives CDR1 MDHEN, CDR2 SYDVKM. V was pared by 5 bases and J by 5 bases, with 5 bases of the junction left unmatched. CDR3 amino acids: CASSPTGKYGYTF. CDR3 nucleotides: TGTGCCAGCAGTCCGACAGGGAAATATGGCTACACCTTC.

The J gene is TRBJ2-2, the V gene TRBV4-1; TRBD1 matches at 8 bases. CDR1 and CDR2 (germline): MGHRA, YSYEKL. J was trimmed by 5 bases and V by 1 base; bases with no gene match: 6. The CDR3 loop spans 16 amino acids. In nucleotides, the CDR3 is TGCGCCAGCAGCCAAGTTCCCAGGGGGCGGACCGGGGAGCTGTTTTTT. Amino acids: CASSQVPRGRTGELFF.

The chain couples TRBV5-8 to TRBJ2-5; D gene unclear. CDR3 length: 12 amino acids. V was pared by 4 bases and J by 5 bases, with 9 bases between. Germline CDR1 SGHTS, CDR2 YDEGEE. DNA of the CDR3: TGTGCCAGCAGCCTCCTCGGGGAGACCCAGTACTTC. It is translated as CASSLLGETQYF.

The chain combines TRBV7-3 with TRBJ2-2, with TRBD1 identical over 7 bases. With 3 bases clipped from V and 3 bases from J, the junction kept 7 bases outside the gene matches. The germline gives CDR1 SGHTA, CDR2 FQGTGA. The CDR3 contains 16 residues. CDR3 in amino acids: CASSFARGRDTGELFF. The CDR3 coding sequence is TGTGCCAGCAGCTTCGCGAGGGGGCGAGACACCGGGGAGCTGTTTTTT.

The V call is TRBV30, the J call TRBJ1-2, with TRBD1 as a possible D gene (6 bases). With 4 bases removed from V and 2 bases from J, the gap between germline ends came to 11 bases. The CDR3 is made up of 13 amino acids. Per the germline V gene, CDR1 is GTSNPN and CDR2 is SVGIG (reference sequence). CDR3 amino acids: CAWNGQLNYGYTF. CDR3 nucleotides: TGTGCCTGGAACGGACAGCTGAACTATGGCTACACCTTC.

This clone was seen a handful of times. This chain uses TRBV29-1 with TRBJ1-1; the match to TRBD1 covers 8 bases. V lost 6 bases and J lost 4; bases outside the gene matches: 13. CDR1 SQVTM and CDR2 ANQGSEA come from the germline V gene. There are 15 residues in the CDR3. In DNA, the CDR3 is TGCAGCGTCGGTAGGGGGTTCACAGGGGGCACTGAAGCTTTCTTT. Translating it yields CSVGRGFTGGTEAFF.

The gene calls are TRBV27 and TRBJ2-7; no clear D gene. V lost 2 bases, J lost 2 bases, and 13 bases lay in between. The CDR3 is 15 residues long. CDR1 and CDR2 (germline): MNHEY, SMNVEV (reference sequence). The CDR3, as DNA: TGTGCCAGCAGTTTAGTTCCGGTCAGCGCCTACGAGCAGTACTTC. Amino acids: CASSLVPVSAYEQYF.

The chain is built from TRBV27 and TRBJ2-3; the D gene is possibly TRBD2 (6 bases). The CDR3 loop spans 17 amino acids. Trimming shortened V by 4 bases and J by 5 bases, and 22 bases separated the two germline ends. Germline values: CDR1 MNHEY, CDR2 SMNVEV (reference sequence). The chain's CDR3 is CASSYSGVYPRVDTQYF. The CDR3 DNA sequence: TGTGCCAGCAGTTACTCGGGAGTTTACCCTCGGGTAGATACGCAGTATTTT.

The chain links TRBV7-6 to TRBJ1-6; no definite D call. The length of the CDR3 is 13 residues. From germline, CDR1 is SGHVS and CDR2 FNYEAQ. V was shortened by 1 base and J by 9 bases, with 7 bases between the two germline ends. The CDR3 is CASSLGSASPLHF. The CDR3 bases are TGTGCCAGCAGCTTAGGGAGTGCTTCACCCCTCCACTTT.